This T cell receptor (beta chain) is drawn from a study of blood T cell repertoires in COVID-19. Study in general: PBMCs, B-cell-depleted T cells, or T cells provided the cDNA or gDNA that made up the material.

Germline V gene data show CDR1 as SGHTA and CDR2 as FQGNSA. This CDR3 is built from 13 residues. Unmatched junction bases numbered 4, after V lost 4 bases and J lost 5 bases. The table came from immunoSEQ multiplex PCR; TCRdb's copy has only in-frame clones and leaves some out. The sample lists a few hundred thousand clones, roughly 89% occurring once. This clone has only a few counts. V is TRBV7-2 and J is TRBJ2-5, with 7 bases that match TRBD1. The receptor comes from a man between 18 and 35 years old with acute COVID-19. The specimen was PBMCs or T cells enriched from blood (not recorded which). The CDR3 bases are TGTGCCAGCAGCTACGGACAGGTGGAGACCCAGTACTTC. Its protein product is CASSYGQVETQYF.